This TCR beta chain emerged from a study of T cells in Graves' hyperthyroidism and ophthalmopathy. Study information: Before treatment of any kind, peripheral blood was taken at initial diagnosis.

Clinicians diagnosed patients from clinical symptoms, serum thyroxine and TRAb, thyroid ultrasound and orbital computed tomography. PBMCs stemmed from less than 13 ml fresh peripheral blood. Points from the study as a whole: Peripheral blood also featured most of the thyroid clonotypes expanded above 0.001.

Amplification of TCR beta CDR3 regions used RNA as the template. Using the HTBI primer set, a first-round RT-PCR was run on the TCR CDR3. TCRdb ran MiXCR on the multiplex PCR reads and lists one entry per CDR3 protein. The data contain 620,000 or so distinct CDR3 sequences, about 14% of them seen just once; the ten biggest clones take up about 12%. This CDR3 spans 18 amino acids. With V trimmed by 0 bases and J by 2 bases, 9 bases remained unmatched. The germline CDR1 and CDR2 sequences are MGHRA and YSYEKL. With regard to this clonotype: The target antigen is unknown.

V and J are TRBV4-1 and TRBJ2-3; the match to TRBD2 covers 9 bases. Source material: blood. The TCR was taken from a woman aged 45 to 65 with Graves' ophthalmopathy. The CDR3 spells CASSQENPLAGNTDTQYF. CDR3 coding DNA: TGCGCCAGCAGCCAAGAAAATCCACTAGCGGGCAACACAGATACGCAGTATTTT.